A single sample gave rise to the 27 T cell receptor beta chains below, sequenced in a study of blood T cell repertoires in COVID-19. This table comes from immunoSEQ multiplex PCR, and its TCRdb copy is limited to in-frame clones, with some not included. The data show about 70,000 clones, around 83% seen once. The sequenced sample consisted of peripheral blood. The receptor set was obtained from a man older than 75 with acute or convalescent COVID-19.

The chain recombines TRBV2 with TRBJ1-2; the match to TRBD1 covers 11 bases. Germline assignment: CDR1 SNHLY and CDR2 FYNNEI. The CDR3 runs 14 residues. Unmatched junction bases numbered 5, after V lost 3 bases and J lost 8 bases. The CDR3 DNA follows: TGTGCCAGCAGTGACGGACAGGGGGCGTTGGGCTACACCTTC. Translation: CASSDGQGALGYTF.

The chain combines TRBV19 with TRBJ1-1, with D perhaps matching TRBD1 (6 bases). The CDR3 has 13 amino acids. CDR1 is LNHDA and CDR2 is SQIVND in the germline V gene (reference sequence). V was shortened by 2 bases and J by 5 bases, with 9 bases between the two germline ends. The CDR3 here is CASSIQGTTEAFF. CDR3 sequence (DNA): TGTGCCAGTAGTATACAGGGGACAACTGAAGCTTTCTTT.

V usage is TRBV5-4 and J usage is TRBJ2-2, with 10 bases matching TRBD2. The germline gives CDR1 SGHNT, CDR2 YYREEE (reference sequence). The CDR3 is 17 residues long. Trimming at V came to 1 base and at J to 0 bases, leaving 3 bases not matched to a gene. CDR3 DNA sequence: TGTGCCAGCAGCTTGAGTACTAGCGGGGCGAACACCGGGGAGCTGTTTTTT. Translation gives CASSLSTSGANTGELFF.

This chain links TRBV5-1 with TRBJ2-5; TRBD1 agrees at 10 bases. The CDR3 loop spans 15 amino acids. V lost 4 bases and J lost 2; bases outside the gene matches: 5. Germline CDR1 is SGHRS and CDR2 is YFSETQ. The CDR3 reads CASSISGQGQETQYF. Written as DNA, the CDR3 is TGCGCCAGCAGCATATCGGGACAGGGGCAAGAGACCCAGTACTTC.

The CDR3 here is CSVESPNSGGNTGELFF. The CDR3 bases are TGCAGCGTTGAAAGCCCAAATAGCGGGGGGAACACCGGGGAGCTGTTTTTT. J is TRBJ2-2 and V is TRBV29-1; 9 bases agree with TRBD2. This CDR3 spans 17 amino acids. J gave up 1 base and V 2 bases, and 8 bases lay outside the gene matches. Germline V lookup: CDR1 SQVTM, CDR2 ANQGSEA.

This clone was seen more than once but under ten times. V is TRBV28 and J is TRBJ1-1; the D is unclear. CDR3 length: 17 residues. V dropped 3 bases and J dropped 1 base, with 18 bases sitting between them. The germline gives CDR1 MDHEN, CDR2 SYDVKM. CDR3 nucleotide sequence: TGTGCCAGCAGTTTTGGGGAAGGCGGGGAAAAGAACACTGAAGCTTTCTTT. The encoded protein is CASSFGEGGEKNTEAFF.

The chain is built from TRBV27 and TRBJ1-6, with D possibly matching TRBD1 (6 bases). This CDR3 comprises 14 residues. V was cut by 8 bases and J by 2 bases, with 10 bases left in between. Per the germline V gene, CDR1 is MNHEY and CDR2 is SMNVEV (reference sequence). The DNA for the CDR3 is TGTGCCAGCGCTTGGGACACCTATAATTCACCCCTCCACTTT. As protein: CASAWDTYNSPLHF.

The sample holds a few counts of this clone. The rearrangement uses TRBV12-3 or TRBV12-4 and TRBJ1-5, with 8 positions matching TRBD1. This CDR3 spans 13 amino acids. After removal of 5 bases from V and 5 bases from J, the junction contained 2 bases not matched to a gene. The CDR3 nucleotides are TGTGCCAGCAGTCAGGACAGGGATCAGCCCCAGCATTTT. It translates to CASSQDRDQPQHF.

This sequence joins TRBV7-2 and TRBJ2-5; TRBD2 matches at 8 bases. The CDR3 is 14 amino acids. In germline, CDR1 is SGHTA, CDR2 FQGNSA. V lost 5 bases, J lost 5 bases, and 7 bases stayed unmatched. CDR3 coding DNA: TGTGCCAGCAGCCCCAGGACTAGCCAGGAGACCCAGTACTTC. Translation: CASSPRTSQETQYF.

V usage is TRBV28 and J usage is TRBJ1-3; D unclear. CDR1 MDHEN and CDR2 SYDVKM come from the germline V gene. The germline V and J ends were trimmed by 8 bases and 7 bases, with 15 bases remaining between them. The CDR3 loop spans 13 amino acids. CDR3: CASRNGPRNTIYF. The CDR3 nucleotides read TGTGCCAGCCGAAACGGTCCTAGGAACACCATATATTTT.

V usage is TRBV19 and J usage is TRBJ2-1; D remains unclear. V lost 2 bases and J lost 3, with 8 bases in between. The CDR3 loop spans 14 amino acids. The germline V gene has CDR1 LNHDA and CDR2 SQIVND (reference sequence). CDR3 protein: CASSISVFYNEQFF. The CDR3 nucleotides are TGTGCCAGTAGTATATCGGTTTTCTACAATGAGCAGTTCTTC.

The rearrangement links TRBV19 to TRBJ1-4; D possibly corresponds to TRBD1 (5 bases). The CDR3 has 15 residues. CDR1 and CDR2 from the germline V gene are LNHDA and SQIVND (reference sequence). V dropped 5 bases and J dropped 6 bases, with 16 bases sitting between them. The CDR3 here is CASSSQGSGDEKLFF. The CDR3, as DNA: TGTGCCAGTAGTTCCCAGGGCAGTGGCGATGAAAAACTGTTTTTT.

This chain uses TRBV6-6 with TRBJ1-3; 8 nucleotides align to TRBD1. Unmatched junction bases numbered 7, after V lost 5 bases and J lost 4 bases. CDR1 MNHNY and CDR2 SVGAGI come from the germline V gene (reference sequence). This CDR3 is built from 15 residues. CDR3 coding DNA: TGTGCCAGCAGTATCGAGACAGGGGCCGGAAACACCATATATTTT. Translation: CASSIETGAGNTIYF.

This clone was counted only a few times. The chain uses TRBV12-3 or TRBV12-4 and TRBJ2-3, with D possibly TRBD1 on 6 matching bases. The V end was cut by 6 bases, the J end by 6 bases, with 13 bases between. This CDR3 has 13 amino acids. In nucleotides, the CDR3 is TGTGCCAGCAGCCCCGGACAGTCGGATACGCAGTATTTT. Its translation is CASSPGQSDTQYF.

This chain uses TRBV24-1 with TRBJ2-3; 8 bases are a match to TRBD2. J gave up 9 bases and V 7 bases, and 11 bases lay outside the gene matches. CDR1 and CDR2 (germline): KGHDR, SFDVKD. This CDR3 contains 14 residues. For the CDR3, the DNA is TGTGCCACCAGCGACGGGGGGGCCAGGTACACGCAGTATTTT. As protein: CATSDGGARYTQYF.

The chain is built from TRBV7-2 and TRBJ2-2; D unresolved. The CDR3 is 13 amino acids. The germline gives CDR1 SGHTA, CDR2 FQGNSA. V was clipped by 5 bases and J by 6 bases, with 10 bases between them. The CDR3 DNA reads TGTGCCAGCAGCGTTACACCGCCCGGGGAGCTGTTTTTT. It is translated as CASSVTPPGELFF.

This rearrangement joins TRBV5-1 to TRBJ2-3; TRBD2 aligns across 8 bases. Germline V gene sequence: CDR1 SGHRS, CDR2 YFSETQ. The CDR3 is made up of 14 amino acids. V was pared by 6 bases and J by 2 bases, with 5 bases of the junction left unmatched. The CDR3 DNA follows: TGCGCCAGCACCAAAGCGGGAGTCACAGATACGCAGTATTTT. Translated: CASTKAGVTDTQYF.

This rearrangement joins TRBV3-1 (or the pseudogene TRBV3-2) to TRBJ1-1; 10 bases are shared with TRBD1. V gave up 4 bases and J gave up 4 bases; unmatched junction bases: 0. The CDR3 totals 13 residues. In germline, CDR1 is LGHDT, CDR2 YNNKEL (reference sequence). The CDR3 nucleotides are TGTGCCAGCAGCCGGACAGGGGGCACTGAAGCTTTCTTT. Translated, it gives CASSRTGGTEAFF.

Written as DNA, the CDR3 is TGTGCCAGTAGTATTCGGCGGGAGGGTGAGCAGTTCTTC. Its translation: CASSIRREGEQFF. V is TRBV19 and J is TRBJ2-1; 9 nucleotides match TRBD2. Losses at the gene ends were 3 bases for V and 9 bases for J; bases not matched to a gene: 3. The CDR3 spans 13 residues. CDR1 and CDR2 (germline): LNHDA, SQIVND (reference sequence).

The V gene is TRBV7-9, the J gene TRBJ2-1; maybe TRBD1 (5 bases). The CDR3 has 16 amino acids. Germline CDR1 SEHNR, CDR2 FQNEAQ (reference sequence). V dropped 8 bases and J dropped 3 bases, with 20 bases sitting between them. Here the CDR3 reads CASGTTTGARYNEQFF. In DNA, the CDR3 is TGTGCCAGCGGAACAACAACAGGAGCCCGCTACAATGAGCAGTTCTTC.

This clone was recorded only once. This chain uses TRBV7-2 with TRBJ1-3; D is perhaps TRBD1 (5 bases). This CDR3 is 14 amino acids long. V was shortened by 1 base and J by 7 bases, with 11 bases between the two germline ends. CDR1 and CDR2 (germline): SGHTA, FQGNSA. Here the CDR3 reads CASSLDQGGNTIYF. CDR3 sequence (DNA): TGTGCCAGCAGCTTAGATCAGGGTGGTAACACCATATATTTT.

V usage is TRBV5-1 and J usage is TRBJ1-5; D gene uncertain. Per germline, CDR1 SGHRS and CDR2 YFSETQ. The CDR3 extends over 13 amino acids. Trimming took 0 bases from V and 7 from J, leaving 8 bases between them. CDR3 region: CASSLAGYQPQHF. Written as DNA, the CDR3 is TGCGCCAGCAGCTTGGCCGGGTACCAGCCCCAGCATTTT. Full variable domain (rest looked up from reference TRBV5-1 and TRBJ1-5): KAGVTQTPRYLIKTRGQQVTLSCSPISGHRSVSWYQQTPGQGLQFLFEYFSETQRNKGNFPGRFSGRQFSNSRSEMNVSTLELGDSALYLCASSLAGYQPQHFGDGTRLSIL.

The CDR3 DNA follows: TGCGCCAGCAGCCTCCGGGAAGCAGTAAGCTCTGGAAACACCATATATTTT. It translates to CASSLREAVSSGNTIYF. The chain is built from TRBV4-1 and TRBJ1-3; D unresolved. CDR1 and CDR2 (germline): MGHRA, YSYEKL. This CDR3 is built from 17 residues. V shed 4 bases and J shed 0 bases, with 16 bases lying between them.

The V call is TRBV3-1 (or the pseudogene TRBV3-2), the J call TRBJ2-1; maybe TRBD2 (5 bases). Germline assignment: CDR1 LGHDT and CDR2 YNNKEL (reference sequence). The CDR3 totals 12 residues. The V end was cut by 4 bases, the J end by 8 bases, with 9 bases between. CDR3 sequence: CASSRAGDEQFF. CDR3 nucleotides: TGTGCCAGCAGCCGGGCGGGCGATGAGCAGTTCTTC.

The chain links TRBV2 to TRBJ2-3; D is possibly TRBD1 (6 bases). Germline V gene data show CDR1 as SNHLY and CDR2 as FYNNEI. V lost 2 bases, J lost 4 bases, and 16 bases lay in between. The length of the CDR3 is 16 residues. CDR3 sequence reads: CASSEKEAAGADTQYF. CDR3 nucleotides: TGTGCCAGCAGTGAAAAGGAGGCGGCAGGGGCAGATACGCAGTATTTT.

V gene TRBV6-5 combines with J gene TRBJ2-1; a weak D match, TRBD2 (5 bases). V was pared by 8 bases and J by 3 bases, with 17 bases between. CDR1 and CDR2 from the germline V gene are MNHEY and SVGAGI. The CDR3 is 15 amino acids. The CDR3 DNA follows: TGTGCCAGCGCCCAGGCAGCGGCCGGCTACAATGAGCAGTTCTTC. Translating gives CASAQAAAGYNEQFF.

The chain is built from TRBV6-9 and TRBJ1-1, with 9 nucleotides matching TRBD1. The ends lost 0 bases at V and 2 bases at J; junction bases unmatched: 4. This CDR3 spans 16 amino acids. CDR1 is MNHGY and CDR2 is SVAAGI in the germline V gene. CDR3 DNA: TGTGCCAGCAGTTATTCCCCGGGACAGGGAAACACTGAAGCTTTCTTT. Its translation: CASSYSPGQGNTEAFF.